This T cell receptor (beta chain) came from a study of beta chain features in type 1 diabetes. Regarding the study as a whole: Among patients with Type 1 diabetes, TCRB CDR3s were moderately but significantly shorter in every one of the four CD4+ subsets. Equally in patients and controls, PCR might preferentially amplify shorter templates. It was among patients, rather than healthy donors, that naive, central memory and Treg TCRB repertoires appeared more similar.

The CDR3 consists of 16 residues. Germline-derived CDR1 and CDR2 are SGHDN and FVKESK. V lost 1 base to trimming and J lost 0 bases, with 7 bases between them. One heparinised blood draw averaging around 120 mL was given by each donor. Sorted populations all had greater than 95% purity. About this clone: Its antigen is not known.

TCRB transcripts that were expressed got sequenced, as all of the isolated RNA had been reverse transcribed. Libraries were prepared by immunoSEQ multiplex PCR; TCRdb keeps only in-frame clonotypes and omits some of them. The table records 600,000 to 700,000 clones, 9.5% to 15% of them present only once. The TCR originated in a man aged 25-45 years with type 1 diabetes. Specimen: naive CD4+ T cells from blood. The V call is TRBV14, the J call TRBJ2-6; D is ambiguous. In DNA, the CDR3 is TGTGCCAGCAGCCAAGGCGCGAGCTCTGGGGCCAACGTCCTGACTTTC. It translates to CASSQGASSGANVLTF.